The next 6 T cell receptor beta chains were all read from a single sample in a study of control samples from healthy donors and cancer patients. Profiled with immunoSEQ multiplex PCR; TCRdb holds only in-frame clones, not every one. Here the sample spans about 59,000 clones, roughly 90% being singletons. Sequencing was carried out using PBMCs. These receptor sequences come from a man in his forties with colorectal cancer.

The chain joins TRBV5-1 to TRBJ1-3; D gene ambiguous. Germline lookup yields CDR1 SGHRS and CDR2 YFSETQ. The length of the CDR3 is 14 residues. Between the trimmed V and J ends, which lost 0 bases and 2 bases, there was a span of 6 bases. CDR3 region: CASSLEDPGNTIYF. CDR3 sequence (DNA): TGCGCCAGCAGCTTGGAGGACCCTGGAAACACCATATATTTT.

The chain combines TRBV2 with TRBJ1-5, with D hard to call. This CDR3 has 13 residues. Germline V CDR1 and CDR2: SNHLY, FYNNEI. V lost 6 bases to trimming and J lost 6 bases, with 12 bases between them. The CDR3 protein is CASRSGVGQPQHF. The CDR3 nucleotides are TGTGCCAGCAGATCCGGGGTGGGTCAGCCCCAGCATTTT.

This clone was recorded only once. This chain joins TRBV18 and TRBJ1-1, with TRBD1 as a possible D gene (5 bases). The CDR3 is 13 amino acids. V was cut by 4 bases and J by 5 bases, with 11 bases left in between. Germline V gene sequence: CDR1 KGHSH, CDR2 LQKENI. The CDR3 bases are TGTGCCAGCTCACAGGTGGGGCCGACTGAAGCTTTCTTT. Amino acid sequence: CASSQVGPTEAFF.

The chain uses TRBV6-5 and TRBJ1-2; D is unresolved. Deletions cut 8 bases from V and 0 bases from J, with 10 bases between. The length of the CDR3 is 13 residues. Germline V CDR1 and CDR2: MNHEY, SVGAGI. The CDR3 loop is CASVRGSNYGYTF. In DNA, the CDR3 is TGTGCCAGCGTGCGAGGGTCTAACTATGGCTACACCTTC.

Comments on this clone: One end of the junction does not line up with germline, which may come from a read error. The chain combines TRBV19 with TRBJ2-1; TRBD2 agrees at 10 bases. CDR1 LNHDA and CDR2 SQIVND come from the germline V gene (reference sequence). This CDR3 region has 16 residues. For the CDR3, the DNA is TGTGCCGGTAGTACTAGCGGGGATAGCTCCTACAATGAGCAGTTCTTC. This codes for CAGSTSGDSSYNEQFF.

The V gene is TRBV19, the J gene TRBJ1-5; D is unclear. V was cut by 5 bases and J by 3 bases, with 8 bases left in between. The CDR3 is 13 amino acids. CDR1 and CDR2 (germline): LNHDA, SQIVND (reference sequence). The CDR3 bases are TGTGCCAGTAGTCTCTTCTCCAATCAGCCCCAGCATTTT. Protein sequence: CASSLFSNQPQHF. The variable domain in full, completed from reference TRBV19 and TRBJ1-5, reads DGGITQSPKYLFRKEGQNVTLSCEQNLNHDAMYWYRQDPGQGLRLIYYSQIVNDFQKGDIAEGYSVSREKKESFPLTVTSAQKNPTAFYLCASSLFSNQPQHFGDGTRLSIL.